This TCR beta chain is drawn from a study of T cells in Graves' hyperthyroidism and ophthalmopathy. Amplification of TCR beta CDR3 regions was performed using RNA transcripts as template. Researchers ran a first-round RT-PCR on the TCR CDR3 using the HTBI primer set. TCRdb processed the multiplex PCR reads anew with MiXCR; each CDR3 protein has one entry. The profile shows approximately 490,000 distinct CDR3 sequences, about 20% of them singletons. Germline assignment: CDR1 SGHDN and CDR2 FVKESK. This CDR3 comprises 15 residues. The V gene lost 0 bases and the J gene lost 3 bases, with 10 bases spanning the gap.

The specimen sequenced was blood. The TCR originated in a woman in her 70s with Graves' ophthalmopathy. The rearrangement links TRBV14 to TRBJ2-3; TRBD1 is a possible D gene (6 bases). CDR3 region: CASSQDPGTTDTQYF. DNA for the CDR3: TGTGCCAGCAGCCAAGATCCAGGGACAACAGATACGCAGTATTTT.